Listed here are 2 T cell receptor beta chains from one sample, sequenced in a study of monozygotic twins with inflammatory bowel disease (dated by TCRdb to about 2019). Libraries were constructed by 5' RACE. These reads were obtained on an Illumina HiSeq 2500. TCRdb reprocessed the reads and assigns one entry to each CDR3 protein sequence, leaving out DNA. The table for this sample records 330,000 or so distinct CDR3 sequences. Approximately 2% of the sample is in the top ten clones. The sample comprised blood. The origin of the receptors is a human donor with ulcerative colitis or Crohn's disease, or a healthy co-twin of an affected twin (not recorded which).

The CDR3 reads CASSYGWGSGYTF. This chain connects TRBV6-6 to TRBJ1-2. This CDR3 has 13 residues. Per the germline V gene, CDR1 is MNHNY and CDR2 is SVGAGI (reference sequence).

The chain is built from TRBV27 and TRBJ1-2. CDR1 and CDR2 from the germline V gene are MNHEY and SMNVEV (reference sequence). This CDR3 comprises 13 residues. This chain's CDR3 is CASSLSAPGGYTF.